Detailed here is one T cell receptor (beta chain). The antigen is undetermined. The sample originates from a study of T cell responses to AZD1222 COVID-19 vaccine. Study outcomes and limitations: Clonal diversity was possibly underestimated; the donors were predominantly white British and more often female. At baseline, seropositivity was found in only a handful of AZD1222 recipients. Spike-specific TCR breadth and depth went up after people got two AZD1222 doses.

V lost 4 bases and J lost 4, with 10 bases in between. This CDR3 has 13 residues. Germline V CDR1 and CDR2: SGHRS, YFSETQ. The table came from immunoSEQ multiplex PCR; TCRdb's copy has only in-frame clones and leaves some out. The sample has roughly 200,000 clones; around 94% are singletons. This specimen consisted of peripheral blood, obtained 28 days after the second dose of the MenACWY control vaccine. The rearrangement uses TRBV5-1 and TRBJ2-3; D call uncertain. The TCR originated in an adult who received the MenACWY meningococcal vaccine as a control. Here the CDR3 reads CASSTRLADTQYF. In DNA form, the CDR3 reads TGCGCCAGCAGCACCAGACTCGCAGATACGCAGTATTTT.